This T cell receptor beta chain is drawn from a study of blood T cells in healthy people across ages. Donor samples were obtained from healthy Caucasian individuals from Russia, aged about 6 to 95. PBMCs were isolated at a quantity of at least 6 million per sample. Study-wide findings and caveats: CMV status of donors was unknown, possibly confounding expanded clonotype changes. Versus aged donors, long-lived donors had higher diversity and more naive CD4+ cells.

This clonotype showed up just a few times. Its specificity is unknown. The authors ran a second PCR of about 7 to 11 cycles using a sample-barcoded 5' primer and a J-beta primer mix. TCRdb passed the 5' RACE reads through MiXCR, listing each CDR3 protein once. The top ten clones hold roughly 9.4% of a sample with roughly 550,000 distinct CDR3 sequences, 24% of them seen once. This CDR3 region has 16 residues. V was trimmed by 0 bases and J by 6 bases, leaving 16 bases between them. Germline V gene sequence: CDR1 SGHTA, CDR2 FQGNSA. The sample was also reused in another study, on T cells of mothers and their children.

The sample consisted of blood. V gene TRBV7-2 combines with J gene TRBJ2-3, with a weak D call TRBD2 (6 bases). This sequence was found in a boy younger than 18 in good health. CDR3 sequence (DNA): TGTGCCAGCAGCTTAGCGGGGACCGTCGGGAGCGATACGCAGTATTTT. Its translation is CASSLAGTVGSDTQYF.